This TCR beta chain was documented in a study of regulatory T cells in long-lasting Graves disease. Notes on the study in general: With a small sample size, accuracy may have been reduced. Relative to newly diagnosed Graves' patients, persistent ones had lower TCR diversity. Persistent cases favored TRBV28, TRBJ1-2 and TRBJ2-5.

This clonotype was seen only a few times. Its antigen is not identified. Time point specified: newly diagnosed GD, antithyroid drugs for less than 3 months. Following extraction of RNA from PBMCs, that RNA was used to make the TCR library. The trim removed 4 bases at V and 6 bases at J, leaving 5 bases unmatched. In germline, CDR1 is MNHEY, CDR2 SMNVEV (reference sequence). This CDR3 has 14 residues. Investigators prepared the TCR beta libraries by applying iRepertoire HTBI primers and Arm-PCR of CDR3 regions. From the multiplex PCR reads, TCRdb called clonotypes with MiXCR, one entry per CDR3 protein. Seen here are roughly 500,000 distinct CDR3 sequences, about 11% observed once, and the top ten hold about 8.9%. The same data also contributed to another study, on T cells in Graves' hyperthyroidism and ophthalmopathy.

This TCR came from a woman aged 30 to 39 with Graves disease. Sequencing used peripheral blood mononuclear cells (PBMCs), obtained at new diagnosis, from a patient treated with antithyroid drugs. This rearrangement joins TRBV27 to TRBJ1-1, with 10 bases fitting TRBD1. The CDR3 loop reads CASSWDRGGSEAFF. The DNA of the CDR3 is TGTGCCAGCAGTTGGGACAGGGGTGGGTCTGAAGCTTTCTTT.